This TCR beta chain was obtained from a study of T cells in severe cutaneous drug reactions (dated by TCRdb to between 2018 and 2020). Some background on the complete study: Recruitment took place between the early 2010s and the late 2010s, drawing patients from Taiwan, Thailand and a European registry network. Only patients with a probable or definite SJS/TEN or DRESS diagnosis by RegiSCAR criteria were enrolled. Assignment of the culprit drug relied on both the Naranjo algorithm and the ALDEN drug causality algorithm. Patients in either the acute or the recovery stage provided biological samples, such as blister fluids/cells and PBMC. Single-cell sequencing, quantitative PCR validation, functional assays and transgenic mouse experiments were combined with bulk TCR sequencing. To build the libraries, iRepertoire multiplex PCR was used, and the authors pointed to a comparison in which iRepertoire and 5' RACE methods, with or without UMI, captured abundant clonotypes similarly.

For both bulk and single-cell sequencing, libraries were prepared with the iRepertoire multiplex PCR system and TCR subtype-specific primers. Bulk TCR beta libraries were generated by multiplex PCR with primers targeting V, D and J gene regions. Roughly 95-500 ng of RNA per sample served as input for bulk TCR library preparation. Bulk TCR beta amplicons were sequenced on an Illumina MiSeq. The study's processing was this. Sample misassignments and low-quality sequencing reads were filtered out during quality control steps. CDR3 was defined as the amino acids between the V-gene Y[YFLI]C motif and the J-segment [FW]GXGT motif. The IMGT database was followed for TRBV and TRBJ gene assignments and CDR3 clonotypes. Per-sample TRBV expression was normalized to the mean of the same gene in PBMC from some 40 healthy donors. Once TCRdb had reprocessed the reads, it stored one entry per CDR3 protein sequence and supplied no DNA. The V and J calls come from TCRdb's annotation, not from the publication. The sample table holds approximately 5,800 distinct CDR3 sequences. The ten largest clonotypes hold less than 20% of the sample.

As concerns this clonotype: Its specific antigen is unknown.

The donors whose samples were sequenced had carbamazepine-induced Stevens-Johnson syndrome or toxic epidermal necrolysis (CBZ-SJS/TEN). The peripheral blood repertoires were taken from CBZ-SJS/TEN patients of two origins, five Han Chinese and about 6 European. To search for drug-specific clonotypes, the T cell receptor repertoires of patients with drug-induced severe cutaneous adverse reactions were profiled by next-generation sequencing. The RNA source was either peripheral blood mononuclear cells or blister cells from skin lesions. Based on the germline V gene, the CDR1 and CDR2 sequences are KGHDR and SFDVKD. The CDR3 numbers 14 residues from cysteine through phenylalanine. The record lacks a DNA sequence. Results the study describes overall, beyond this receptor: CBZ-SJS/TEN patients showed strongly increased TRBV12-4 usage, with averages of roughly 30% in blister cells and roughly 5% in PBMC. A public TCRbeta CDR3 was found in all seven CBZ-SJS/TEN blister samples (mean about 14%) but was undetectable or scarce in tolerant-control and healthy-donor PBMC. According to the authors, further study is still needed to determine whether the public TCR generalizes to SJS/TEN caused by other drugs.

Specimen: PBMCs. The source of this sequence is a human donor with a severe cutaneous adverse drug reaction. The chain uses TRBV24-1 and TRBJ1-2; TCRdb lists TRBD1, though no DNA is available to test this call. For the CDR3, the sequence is CATSTGQGVYGYTF.